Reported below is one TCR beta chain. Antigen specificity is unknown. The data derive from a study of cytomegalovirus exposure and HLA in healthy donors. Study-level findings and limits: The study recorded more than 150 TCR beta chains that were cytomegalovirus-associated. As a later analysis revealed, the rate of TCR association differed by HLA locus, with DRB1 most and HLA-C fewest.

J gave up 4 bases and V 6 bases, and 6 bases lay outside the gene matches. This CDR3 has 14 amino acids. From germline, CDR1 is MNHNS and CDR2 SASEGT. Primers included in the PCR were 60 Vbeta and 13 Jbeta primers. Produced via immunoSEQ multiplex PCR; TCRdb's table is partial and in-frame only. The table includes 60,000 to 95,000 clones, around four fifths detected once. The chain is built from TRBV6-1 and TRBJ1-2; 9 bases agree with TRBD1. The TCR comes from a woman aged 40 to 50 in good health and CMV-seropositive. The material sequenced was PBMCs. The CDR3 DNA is TGTGCCAGCAGGTGGGACAGGGACTTCTATGGCTACACCTTC. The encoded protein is CASRWDRDFYGYTF.